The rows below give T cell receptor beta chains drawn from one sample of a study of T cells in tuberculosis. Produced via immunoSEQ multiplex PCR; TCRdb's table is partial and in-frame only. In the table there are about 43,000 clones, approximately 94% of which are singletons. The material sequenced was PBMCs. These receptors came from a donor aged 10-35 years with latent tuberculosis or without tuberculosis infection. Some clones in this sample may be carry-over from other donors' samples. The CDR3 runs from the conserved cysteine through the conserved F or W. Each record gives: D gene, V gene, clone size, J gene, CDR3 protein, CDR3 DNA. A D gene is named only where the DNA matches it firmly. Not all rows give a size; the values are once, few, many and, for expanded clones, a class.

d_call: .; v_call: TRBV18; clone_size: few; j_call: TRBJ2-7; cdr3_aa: CASSPGRSYEQYF; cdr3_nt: TGTGCCAGCTCACCCGGCAGGTCCTACGAGCAGTACTTC
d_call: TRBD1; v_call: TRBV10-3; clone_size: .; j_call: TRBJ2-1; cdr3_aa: CAMMRGTDNEQFF; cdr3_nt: TGTGCCATGATGAGGGGGACAGACAATGAGCAGTTCTTC
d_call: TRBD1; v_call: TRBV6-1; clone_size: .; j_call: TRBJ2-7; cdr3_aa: CASSGTGGDRASYEQYF; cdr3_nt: TGTGCCAGCAGTGGGACAGGGGGCGACCGGGCCTCCTACGAGCAGTACTTC
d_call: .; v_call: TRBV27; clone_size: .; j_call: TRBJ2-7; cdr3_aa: CASGTRGRLAKQYF; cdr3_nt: TGTGCCAGCGGCACTAGAGGTCGTCTAGCGAAGCAGTACTTC
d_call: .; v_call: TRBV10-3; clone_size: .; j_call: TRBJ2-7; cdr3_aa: CAISGLVSSYEQYF; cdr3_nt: TGTGCCATCAGTGGACTGGTGAGCTCCTACGAGCAGTACTTC
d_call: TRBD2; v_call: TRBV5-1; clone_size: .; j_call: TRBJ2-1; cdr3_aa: CASSHGGSNEQFF; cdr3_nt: TGCGCCAGCAGCCACGGGGGGTCCAATGAGCAGTTCTTC
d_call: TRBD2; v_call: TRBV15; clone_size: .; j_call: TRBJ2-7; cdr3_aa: CATSRELYREGLNEQYF; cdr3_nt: TGTGCCACCAGCAGGGAGTTATATCGGGAGGGCCTGAACGAGCAGTACTTC
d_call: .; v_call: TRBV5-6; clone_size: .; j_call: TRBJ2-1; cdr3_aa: CASIADHNEQFF; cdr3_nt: TGTGCCAGCATCGCAGATCACAATGAGCAGTTCTTC
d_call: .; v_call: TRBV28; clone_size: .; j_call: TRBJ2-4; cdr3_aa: CASSLSGVGIQYF; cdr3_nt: TGTGCCAGCAGTTTATCCGGGGTTGGGATTCAGTACTTC
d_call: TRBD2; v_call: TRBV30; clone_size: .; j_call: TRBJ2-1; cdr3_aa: CAWSARGGNNEQFF; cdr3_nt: TGTGCCTGGAGTGCGCGGGGGGGCAACAATGAGCAGTTCTTC
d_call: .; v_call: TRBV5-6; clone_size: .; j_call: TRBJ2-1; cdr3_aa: CASSLTGSSYNEQFF; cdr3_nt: TGTGCCAGCAGCTTGACAGGAAGCTCCTACAATGAGCAGTTCTTC
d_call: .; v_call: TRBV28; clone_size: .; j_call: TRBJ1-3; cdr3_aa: CASSGRLNTIYF; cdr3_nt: TGTGCCAGCAGTGGGAGGTTAAACACCATATATTTT
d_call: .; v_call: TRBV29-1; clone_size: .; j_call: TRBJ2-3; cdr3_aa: CSVRFRGSTDTQYF; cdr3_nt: TGCAGCGTAAGATTTAGAGGTAGCACAGATACGCAGTATTTT
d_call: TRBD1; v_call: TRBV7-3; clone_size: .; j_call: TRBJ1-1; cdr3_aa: CASSPITGTGGRNTEAFF; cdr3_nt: TGTGCCAGCAGCCCCATTACCGGGACAGGGGGAAGGAACACTGAAGCTTTCTTT
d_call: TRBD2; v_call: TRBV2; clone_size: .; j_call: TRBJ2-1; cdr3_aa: CASSEGGGPPYNEQFF; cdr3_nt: TGTGCCAGCAGTGAGGGGGGAGGGCCTCCCTACAATGAGCAGTTCTTC
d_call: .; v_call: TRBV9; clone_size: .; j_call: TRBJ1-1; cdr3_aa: CASSIGGANTEAFF; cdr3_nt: TGTGCCAGCAGCATTGGGGGGGCCAACACTGAAGCTTTCTTT
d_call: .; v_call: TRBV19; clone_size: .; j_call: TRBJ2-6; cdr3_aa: CASTSRSGANVLTF; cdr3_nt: TGTGCCAGTACATCCCGGTCTGGGGCCAACGTCCTGACTTTC
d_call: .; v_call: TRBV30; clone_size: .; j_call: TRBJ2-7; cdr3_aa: CAWSVRDKIKYF; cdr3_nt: TGTGCCTGGAGTGTAAGGGACAAGATTAAGTACTTC
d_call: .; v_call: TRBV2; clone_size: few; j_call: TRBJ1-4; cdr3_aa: CASTRSVKNEKLFF; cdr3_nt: TGTGCCAGCACTCGTTCAGTGAAAAATGAAAAACTGTTTTTT
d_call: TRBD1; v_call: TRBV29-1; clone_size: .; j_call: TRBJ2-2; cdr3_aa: CSVMVSGQGGYGELFF; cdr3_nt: TGCAGCGTGATGGTTTCGGGACAGGGAGGTTACGGGGAGCTGTTTTTT
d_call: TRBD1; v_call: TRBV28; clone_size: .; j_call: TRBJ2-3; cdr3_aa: CASRTTGSTDTQYF; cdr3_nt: TGTGCCAGCAGAACGACAGGGAGCACAGATACGCAGTATTTT
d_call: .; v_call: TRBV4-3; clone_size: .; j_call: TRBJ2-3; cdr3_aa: CASSQVGGSGDTQYF; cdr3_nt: TGCGCCAGCAGCCAAGTTGGAGGGAGTGGGGATACGCAGTATTTT
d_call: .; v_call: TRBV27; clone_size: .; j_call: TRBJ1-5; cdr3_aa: CASSLYGVSNQPQHF; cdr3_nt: TGTGCCAGCAGTTTATACGGAGTTAGCAATCAGCCCCAGCATTTT
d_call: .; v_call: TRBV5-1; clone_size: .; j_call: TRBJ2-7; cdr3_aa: CASSLAPTFSSYEQYF; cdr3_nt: TGCGCCAGCAGCTTGGCTCCCACCTTTAGCTCCTACGAGCAGTACTTC
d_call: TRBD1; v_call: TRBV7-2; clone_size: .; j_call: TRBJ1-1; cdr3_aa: CASRYRGGAEAFF; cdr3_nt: TGTGCCAGCAGATACAGGGGAGGAGCTGAAGCTTTCTTT
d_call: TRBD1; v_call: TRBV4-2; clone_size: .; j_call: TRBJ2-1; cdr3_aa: CASMEPGQGVHEQFF; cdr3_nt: TGTGCCAGCATGGAACCGGGACAGGGGGTCCATGAGCAGTTCTTC
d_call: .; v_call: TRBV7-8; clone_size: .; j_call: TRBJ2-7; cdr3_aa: CASSFPGGEQYF; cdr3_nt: TGTGCCAGCAGCTTCCCTGGCGGCGAGCAGTACTTC
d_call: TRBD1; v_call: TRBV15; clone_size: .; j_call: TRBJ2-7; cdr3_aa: CATSRDYPGQGGYEQYF; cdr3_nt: TGTGCCACCAGCAGAGATTACCCGGGACAGGGAGGTTACGAGCAGTACTTC
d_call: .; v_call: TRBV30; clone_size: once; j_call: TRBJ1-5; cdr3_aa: CACSVITGSEQPQHF; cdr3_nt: TGTGCCTGTTCGGTAATAACAGGGTCGGAGCAGCCCCAGCATTTT
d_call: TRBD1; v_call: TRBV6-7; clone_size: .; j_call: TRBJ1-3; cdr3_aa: CASSSPGQGFVCGNTIYF; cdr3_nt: TGTGCCAGCAGTTCGCCGGGACAGGGGTTTGTGTGTGGAAACACCATATATTTT
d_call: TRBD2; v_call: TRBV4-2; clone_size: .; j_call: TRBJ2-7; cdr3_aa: CASSQDLAGGREQYF; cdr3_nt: TGTGCCAGCAGCCAAGATCTAGCGGGAGGGCGCGAGCAGTACTTC
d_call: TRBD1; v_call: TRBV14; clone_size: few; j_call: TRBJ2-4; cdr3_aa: CASSRDRNIQYF; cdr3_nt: TGTGCCAGCAGCCGGGACAGAAACATTCAGTACTTC
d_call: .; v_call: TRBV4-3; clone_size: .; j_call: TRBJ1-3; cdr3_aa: CASSQGETTGNTIYF; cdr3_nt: TGCGCCAGCAGCCAAGGCGAAACTACTGGAAACACCATATATTTT
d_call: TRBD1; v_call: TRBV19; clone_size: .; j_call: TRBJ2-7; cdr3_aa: CASSIAGTGNAEQYF; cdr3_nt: TGTGCCAGTAGTATAGCGGGGACAGGGAATGCCGAGCAGTACTTC
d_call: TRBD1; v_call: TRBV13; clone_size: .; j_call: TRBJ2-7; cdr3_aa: CASSPGQAAYEQYF; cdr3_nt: TGTGCCAGCAGCCCCGGACAGGCGGCCTACGAGCAGTACTTC
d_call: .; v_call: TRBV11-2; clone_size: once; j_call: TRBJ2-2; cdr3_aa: CASSLGGRGTGELFF; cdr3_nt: TGTGCCAGCAGCTTGGGCGGGCGAGGGACCGGGGAGCTGTTTTTT
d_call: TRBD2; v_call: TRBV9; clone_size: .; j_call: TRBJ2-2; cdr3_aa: CASSGGLREVGELFF; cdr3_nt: TGTGCCAGCAGCGGGGGACTAAGGGAGGTCGGGGAGCTGTTTTTT
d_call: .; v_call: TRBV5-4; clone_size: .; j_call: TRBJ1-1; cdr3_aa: CASSRWPGLSNTEAFF; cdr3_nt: TGTGCCAGCAGCCGCTGGCCGGGACTTTCGAACACTGAAGCTTTCTTT
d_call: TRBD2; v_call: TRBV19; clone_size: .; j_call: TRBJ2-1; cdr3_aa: CASSVPGLAPNEQFF; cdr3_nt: TGTGCCAGTAGCGTGCCGGGACTAGCGCCTAATGAGCAGTTCTTC
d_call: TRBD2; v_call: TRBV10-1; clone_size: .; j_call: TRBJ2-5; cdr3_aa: CASSSSGLADKETQYF; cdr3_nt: TGCGCCAGCAGTTCCTCGGGACTAGCGGACAAAGAGACCCAGTACTTC
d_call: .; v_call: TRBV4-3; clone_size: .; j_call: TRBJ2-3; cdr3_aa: CASSQVVQGLSDTQYF; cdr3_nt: TGCGCCAGCAGCCAAGTAGTGCAGGGATTGTCAGATACGCAGTATTTT
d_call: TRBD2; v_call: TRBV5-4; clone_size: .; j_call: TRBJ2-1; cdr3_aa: CASRGSGKGDEQFF; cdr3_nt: TGTGCCAGCAGAGGCAGCGGGAAAGGCGATGAGCAGTTCTTC
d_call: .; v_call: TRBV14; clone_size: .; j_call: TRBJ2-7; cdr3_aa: CASSRGVVDEQYF; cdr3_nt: TGTGCCAGCAGCCGCGGGGTAGTAGACGAGCAGTACTTC
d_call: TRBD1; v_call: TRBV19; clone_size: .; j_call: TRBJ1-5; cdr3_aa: CASSETGGNQPQHF; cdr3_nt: TGTGCCAGTAGTGAGACAGGGGGCAATCAGCCCCAGCATTTT
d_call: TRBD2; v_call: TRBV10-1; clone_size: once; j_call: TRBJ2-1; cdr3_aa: CASSDPAGLAGSEQFF; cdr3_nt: TGCGCCAGCAGTGACCCCGCCGGGCTAGCGGGCTCTGAGCAGTTCTTC
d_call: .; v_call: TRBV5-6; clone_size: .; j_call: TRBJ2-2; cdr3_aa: CASSSRRQNTGELFF; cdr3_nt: TGTGCCAGCAGTTCTCGACGACAGAACACCGGGGAGCTGTTTTTT
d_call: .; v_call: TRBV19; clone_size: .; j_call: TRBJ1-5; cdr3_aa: CASSTVGQGGNQPQHF; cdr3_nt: TGTGCCAGTAGTACGGTGGGCCAGGGTGGCAATCAGCCCCAGCATTTT
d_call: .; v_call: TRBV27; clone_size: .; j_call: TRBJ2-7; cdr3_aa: CASRREPTGPGYEQYF; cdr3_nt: TGTGCCAGCAGAAGAGAACCGACAGGACCTGGCTACGAGCAGTACTTC
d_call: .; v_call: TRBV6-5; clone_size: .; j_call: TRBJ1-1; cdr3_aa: CASSYLTGSAEAFF; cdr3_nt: TGTGCCAGCAGTTACTTAACAGGGTCGGCTGAAGCTTTCTTT
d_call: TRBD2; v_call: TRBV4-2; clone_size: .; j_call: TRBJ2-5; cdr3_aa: CASSQVPGLAEETQYF; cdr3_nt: TGTGCCAGCAGCCAAGTCCCGGGACTAGCGGAAGAGACCCAGTACTTC
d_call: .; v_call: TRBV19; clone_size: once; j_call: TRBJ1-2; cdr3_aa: CATTFGPNYGYTF; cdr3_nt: TGTGCCACCACCTTTGGGCCTAACTATGGCTACACCTTC
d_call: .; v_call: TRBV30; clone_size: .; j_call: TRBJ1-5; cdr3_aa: CAWSPTGNQPQHF; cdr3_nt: TGTGCCTGGAGCCCCACAGGGAATCAGCCCCAGCATTTT
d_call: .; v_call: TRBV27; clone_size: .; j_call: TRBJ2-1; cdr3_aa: CASSLSLDEQFF; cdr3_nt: TGTGCCAGCAGTTTAAGTCTAGATGAGCAGTTCTTC
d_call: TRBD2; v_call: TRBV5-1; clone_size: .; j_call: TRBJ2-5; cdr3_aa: CASRVSGGYQETQYF; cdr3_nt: TGCGCCAGCAGAGTTAGCGGGGGTTACCAAGAGACCCAGTACTTC
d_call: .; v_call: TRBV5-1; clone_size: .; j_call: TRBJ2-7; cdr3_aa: CASSYGQTYEQYF; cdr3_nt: TGCGCCAGCAGCTACGGACAGACCTACGAGCAGTACTTC
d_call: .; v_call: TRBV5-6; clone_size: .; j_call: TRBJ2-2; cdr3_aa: CASSLREVANTGELFF; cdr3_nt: TGTGCCAGCAGCTTAAGGGAGGTCGCGAACACCGGGGAGCTGTTTTTT